The 21 T cell receptor beta chains below come from one sample, sequenced in a study of vaccination and CD4 T cells after COVID-19. Treatment denoted: approximately 9-day PBMC culture with coronavirus spike peptide pools or control peptides (ViraFEST assay). Sequencing of DNA taken from cultured CD4+ T cells relied on the Oncomine TCR Beta short-read assay. MiXCR, run by TCRdb on the PCR reads, gives a single entry per CDR3 protein. The table lists around 17,000 distinct CDR3 sequences, approximately 55% of them singletons. Antigens for these TCRs are unknown. Sequencing was performed on CD4+ T cells from blood, cultured in vitro. All receptors come from a human donor who had recovered from COVID-19.

V usage is TRBV12-3 or TRBV12-4 and J usage is TRBJ1-5; maybe TRBD1 (5 bases). V was shortened by 5 bases and J by 2 bases, with 10 bases between the two germline ends. CDR3 size: 14 residues. CDR3 amino acids: CASSRDGGNQPQHF. The DNA of the CDR3 is TGTGCCAGCAGTAGGGACGGTGGCAATCAGCCCCAGCATTTT.

The V gene is TRBV5-4, the J gene TRBJ2-1; 8 nucleotides agree with TRBD1. There are 15 residues in the CDR3. The V and J ends lost 4 bases and 6 bases, in that order; junction bases with no gene match: 9. Germline values: CDR1 SGHNT, CDR2 YYREEE (reference sequence). The DNA for the CDR3 is TGTGCCAGCAGCAACGGGACAGGCCGCCGCAATGAGCAGTTCTTC. The encoded protein is CASSNGTGRRNEQFF. The variable domain in full, with the rest retrieved from reference TRBV5-4 and TRBJ2-1, is ETGVTQSPTHLIKTRGQQVTLRCSSQSGHNTVSWYQQALGQGPQFIFQYYREEENGRGNFPPRFSGLQFPNYSSELNVNALELDDSALYLCASSNGTGRRNEQFFGPGTRLTVL.

This clonotype was counted between two and nine times. The chain has TRBV6-2 or TRBV6-3 and TRBJ2-7, with D perhaps TRBD1 (5 bases). CDR1 MNHEY and CDR2 SVGEGT come from the germline V gene. Trimming shortened V by 4 bases and J by 3 bases, and 10 bases separated the two germline ends. There are 13 residues in the CDR3. Here the CDR3 reads CASSWPTVYEQYF. The CDR3 DNA sequence: TGTGCCAGCAGTTGGCCGACAGTCTACGAGCAGTACTTC.

This sequence joins TRBV10-3 and TRBJ2-3; perhaps D is TRBD1 or TRBD2 (7 bases each). Trimming removed 6 bases at V and 2 bases at J, with 15 bases between. The germline V gene has CDR1 ENHRY and CDR2 SYGVKD. The CDR3 covers 15 residues. CDR3 loop: CAIRAGQPFTDTQYF. DNA for the CDR3: TGTGCCATCAGAGCGGGACAGCCCTTCACAGATACGCAGTATTTT.

This clonotype showed up just a few times. The chain links TRBV7-2 to TRBJ1-1, with D uncertain. Trimming cost V 7 bases and J 4 bases, with 16 bases left between them. Germline CDR1 and CDR2: SGHTA and FQGNSA. The CDR3 contains 14 residues. CDR3 in amino acids: CASNLGGQGTEAFF. The CDR3 nucleotides read TGTGCCAGCAACCTGGGAGGGCAAGGCACTGAAGCTTTCTTT.

The chain couples TRBV10-3 to TRBJ2-1; 7 positions agree with TRBD1. Germline V gene sequence: CDR1 ENHRY, CDR2 SYGVKD. This CDR3 has 13 residues. V was pared by 10 bases and J by 15 bases, with 18 bases of the junction left unmatched. CDR3 sequence: CASRIRTGASSFF. The CDR3 coding sequence is TGTGCCAGCAGGATACGAACAGGGGCTAGTTCGTTCTTC.

This clonotype has only a few counts. The rearrangement links TRBV11-2 to TRBJ2-5; weak D call: TRBD2 (6 bases). Per germline, CDR1 SGHAT and CDR2 FQNNGV. V dropped 4 bases and J dropped 7 bases, with 16 bases sitting between them. The CDR3 sequence is 14 residues long. In DNA form, the CDR3 reads TGTGCCAGCAGCTCGCCGAGAAGGAGGGGGACCCAGTACTTC. Translating gives CASSSPRRRGTQYF.

This rearrangement joins TRBV7-2 to TRBJ2-7; 10 bases fit TRBD1. CDR1 and CDR2 (germline): SGHTA, FQGNSA. V lost 2 bases, J lost 2 bases, and 3 bases stayed unmatched. The CDR3 is 15 amino acids. CDR3 bases: TGTGCCAGCAGCTTAAAGACAGGGGGCCCCTACGAGCAGTACTTC. Residues: CASSLKTGGPYEQYF.

This clonotype was seen more than once but under ten times. The gene calls are TRBV6-5 and TRBJ1-5; D gene unclear. This CDR3 contains 13 residues. Germline CDR1 and CDR2: MNHEY and SVGAGI. Trimming stripped 2 bases from V and 2 bases from J, with 4 bases between. DNA for the CDR3: TGTGCCAGCAGTTACCGGGGCAATCAGCCCCAGCATTTT. Protein product: CASSYRGNQPQHF.

The rearrangement joins TRBV12-3 or TRBV12-4 to TRBJ1-3; a possible D gene is TRBD1 (5 bases). This CDR3 spans 15 amino acids. V lost 6 bases, J lost 3 bases, and 15 bases lay in between. The CDR3 reads CASSPGWAVGNTIYF. CDR3 DNA sequence: TGTGCCAGCAGCCCAGGGTGGGCGGTTGGAAACACCATATATTTT.

This clonotype was seen a few times. This chain connects TRBV2 to TRBJ1-5, with 7 bases matching TRBD1. V lost 6 bases to trimming and J lost 11 bases; unmatched junction nucleotides: 10. Per the germline V gene, CDR1 is SNHLY and CDR2 is FYNNEI. CDR3 length: 13 amino acids. The chain's CDR3 is CASSGLDRKSQHF. The CDR3 DNA is TGTGCCAGCAGCGGTCTGGACAGGAAGTCCCAGCATTTT. Combining the CDR3 with reference TRBV2 and TRBJ1-5 gives the whole variable domain EPEVTQTPSHQVTQMGQEVILRCVPISNHLYFYWYRQILGQKVEFLVSFYNNEISEKSEIFDDQFSVERPDGSNFTLKIRSTKLEDSAMYFCASSGLDRKSQHFGDGTRLSIL.

This chain links TRBV7-8 with TRBJ2-2; 9 bases map to TRBD1. CDR3 length: 16 amino acids. Germline lookup yields CDR1 SGHVS and CDR2 FQNEAQ. The J segment lost 1 base and the V segment lost 5 bases, leaving 5 bases of the junction unmatched. The CDR3: CASSLQGQGNTGELFF. The CDR3 coding sequence is TGTGCCAGCAGCCTACAGGGACAGGGGAACACCGGGGAGCTGTTTTTT.

The genes are TRBV11-2 and TRBJ2-1, with a weak D call TRBD2 (6 bases). CDR3 size: 14 residues. Germline values: CDR1 SGHAT, CDR2 FQNNGV. V was pared by 3 bases and J by 4 bases, with 10 bases between. CDR3 bases: TGTGCCAGCAGCTTTGGGGGAGGTTACAATGAGCAGTTCTTC. It translates to CASSFGGGYNEQFF. The full variable domain, completed using reference TRBV11-2 and TRBJ2-1, is EAGVAQSPRYKIIEKRQSVAFWCNPISGHATLYWYQQILGQGPKLLIQFQNNGVVDDSQLPKDRFSAERLKGVDSTLKIQPAKLEDSAVYLCASSFGGGYNEQFFGPGTRLTVL.

CDR3 coding DNA: TGTGCCTGGAGTACCAGCGGGAGATCCTACGAGCAGTACTTC. It translates to CAWSTSGRSYEQYF. The rearrangement links TRBV30 to TRBJ2-7; 8 bases are a match to TRBD2. This CDR3 is built from 14 residues. CDR1 is GTSNPN, CDR2 SVGIG, per germline (reference sequence). J lost 1 base, V lost 2 bases, and 4 bases had no gene match.

V is TRBV6-1 and J is TRBJ1-3; D unresolved. The CDR3 covers 14 residues. V lost 6 bases to trimming and J lost 0 bases, with 9 bases between them. Germline values: CDR1 MNHNS, CDR2 SASEGT. DNA of the CDR3: TGTGCCAGCAGCCAGATGGACTCTGGAAACACCATATATTTT. Translation gives CASSQMDSGNTIYF.

There are a few counts of this clonotype. This chain uses TRBV20-1 with TRBJ1-2; 9 positions match TRBD1. Germline V gene lookup returns CDR1 DFQATT and CDR2 SNEGSKA (reference sequence). This CDR3 has 15 amino acids. The V segment lost 3 bases and the J segment 5 bases; nucleotides outside the gene matches: 10. The CDR3 sequence is CSARRFGDREYGYTF. In nucleotides, the CDR3 is TGCAGTGCTAGGAGATTCGGGGACAGGGAATATGGCTACACCTTC.

V usage is TRBV4-1 and J usage is TRBJ2-5; 7 bases fit TRBD1. J was trimmed by 5 bases and V by 1 base; bases with no gene match: 7. Germline CDR1 is MGHRA and CDR2 is YSYEKL. This CDR3 is 15 amino acids long. The CDR3 loop is CASSQGQGDWETQYF. CDR3 DNA sequence: TGCGCCAGCAGCCAAGGGCAGGGGGATTGGGAGACCCAGTACTTC.

The chain links TRBV6-1 to TRBJ2-7; 7 nucleotides agree with TRBD2. CDR3 length: 15 amino acids. V shed 6 bases, J shed 0 bases, and the junction held 8 bases outside the gene matches. Germline V lookup: CDR1 MNHNS, CDR2 SASEGT. CDR3 nucleotide sequence: TGTGCCAGCAGGCAACCGGGACTAATCTCCTACGAGCAGTACTTC. Its protein is CASRQPGLISYEQYF.

In this sample, this clonotype turned up once. The chain carries TRBV20-1 and TRBJ2-7; TRBD2 agrees at 9 bases. Germline-derived CDR1 and CDR2 are DFQATT and SNEGSKA (reference sequence). The ends lost 1 base at V and 7 bases at J; junction bases unmatched: 14. This CDR3 has 16 residues. This CDR3 reads CSARVSGRSVSREQYF. CDR3 sequence (DNA): TGCAGTGCTAGAGTTAGCGGGAGAAGCGTCTCTCGTGAGCAGTACTTC.

The chain couples TRBV11-1 to TRBJ2-1; no definite D call. The CDR3 consists of 13 residues. The V end lost 5 bases, the J end lost 7 bases, and 12 bases lay between the germline ends. Germline lookup yields CDR1 SGHAT and CDR2 FQDESV (reference sequence). Here the CDR3 reads CASSPQFGNEQFF. In DNA, the CDR3 is TGTGCCAGCAGCCCTCAGTTTGGGAATGAGCAGTTCTTC. Full variable domain (missing parts from reference TRBV11-1 and TRBJ2-1): EAEVAQSPRYKITEKSQAVAFWCDPISGHATLYWYRQILGQGPELLVQFQDESVVDDSQLPKDRFSAERLKGVDSTLKIQPAELGDSAMYLCASSPQFGNEQFFGPGTRLTVL.

The V and J genes are TRBV20-1 and TRBJ2-3, with TRBD2 matching 11 bases. There are 14 residues in the CDR3. With V trimmed by 5 bases and J by 2 bases, 3 bases remained unmatched. The germline CDR1 and CDR2 sequences are DFQATT and SNEGSKA (reference sequence). CDR3 sequence (DNA): TGCAGTGCTCCGACTAGCGGGACCACAGATACGCAGTATTTT. Protein sequence: CSAPTSGTTDTQYF.